This T cell receptor beta chain derives from a study of shared clonotypes between healthy human individuals. At the level of the study: Aged 18 to 49, the donors were a couple of women and three men.

Broader study findings: A small donor pool kept down the genetic and exposure-history diversity that was represented.

The sorted-subset replicate PCRs were given about 210 ng DNA, which is 30,000 to 35,000 T cell genomes. In the authors' methods: Filtering was not the same, since immunoSEQ gave junction-only sequences without quality scores. Only in-frame clones appear in the TCRdb table, and some are missing; sequencing was by immunoSEQ multiplex PCR. The DNA was the basis for D and trimming; V, J and clone size are from that table. The sample has about 2.5 million clones, roughly 92% seen once. Worth noting for this clone: Its matching antigen is unknown.

Sequences were obtained from naive CD4+ T cells from PBMCs. Subset specified: CD45RA+ positively selected. The clonotype was recovered from a man younger than 35 in good health. Some clones in this sample may be carry-over from other donors' samples.

The DNA of the CDR3 is TGTGCCAGCAGGCCGGGCTCTTCACCCCTCCACTTT. Its protein product is CASRPGSSPLHF. V and J are TRBV27 and TRBJ1-6, with D unclear. The ends were cut back, 6 bases at V and 9 bases at J, with 9 bases in the middle. From germline, CDR1 is MNHEY and CDR2 SMNVEV (reference sequence). The CDR3 consists of 12 residues.